This TCR beta chain was documented in a study of shared clonotypes between healthy human individuals. The study, taken as a whole, reports: Clonotype sharing across donors was expected to vary with sequencing depth. The small donor group covered limited genetic and exposure diversity.

V gave up 4 bases and J gave up 5 bases; unmatched junction bases: 2. CDR1 MNHEY and CDR2 SMNVEV come from the germline V gene (reference sequence). The CDR3 contains 15 residues. On this clone itself: Its cognate antigen is unknown.

The authors distributed each subset's genomic DNA evenly over several immunoSEQ plates. Per sorted-subset replicate PCR, input was around 220 ng DNA, representing 30,000 or so T cell genomes. Sequencing used immunoSEQ multiplex PCR; TCRdb keeps in-frame clones, though not all of them. The profile covers millions of clones, with roughly nine tenths appearing a single time and more than 0.12% taken by the ten largest. The clonotype comes from a man aged 18 to 29 in good health. The chain recombines TRBV27 with TRBJ2-2; 12 positions match TRBD2. Sequencing input: naive CD4+ T cells sorted from blood. The subset was: CD45RA+ positively selected. The CDR3 DNA reads as TGTGCCAGCAGTTCTAGCGGGAGGGGTACCGGGGAGCTGTTTTTT. Amino acids: CASSSSGRGTGELFF.